This entry concerns a single TCR beta chain. Through a sample-barcoded 5' primer and a J-beta primer mix, a second PCR was run for roughly 6 to 11 cycles. TCRdb called the 5' RACE reads again in MiXCR, with one record for every CDR3 protein. The sample yields hundreds of thousands of distinct CDR3 sequences, 46% seen once. The sample comes from a study of blood T cells in healthy people across ages. This CDR3 is 16 amino acids long. Looked up from germline, CDR1 is SGHTA and CDR2 is FQGNSA. V lost 1 base to trimming and J lost 5 bases, with 16 bases between them. The TCR originated in a man at least 80 years old in good health. The V call is TRBV7-2, the J call TRBJ2-3; maybe TRBD1 (5 bases). The sample comprised blood. The CDR3 here is CASSLVPRQGVDTQYF. The CDR3 bases are TGTGCCAGCAGCTTAGTTCCCCGGCAGGGCGTAGATACGCAGTATTTT.